Shown below are 15 T cell receptor beta chains from a single sample sequenced in a study of blood T cell repertoires in COVID-19. Method: immunoSEQ multiplex PCR; TCRdb's copy keeps in-frame clones and lacks some. The repertoire consists of 200,000 to 250,000 clones, with approximately 87% occurring once and the leading ten covering 2.5% to 3%. Sample: peripheral blood. The source is a woman in her seventies with active or convalescent COVID-19.

This chain uses TRBV7-3 with TRBJ2-3, with TRBD2 matching 10 bases. Germline V gene lookup returns CDR1 SGHTA and CDR2 FQGTGA. The CDR3 spans 15 residues. The trim removed 5 bases at V and 6 bases at J, leaving 8 bases unmatched. The chain's CDR3 is CASSASGGHRDTQYF. CDR3 coding DNA: TGTGCCAGCAGCGCTAGCGGGGGCCATCGGGATACGCAGTATTTT. Combining the CDR3 with reference TRBV7-3 and TRBJ2-3 gives the whole variable domain GAGVSQTPSNKVTEKGKYVELRCDPISGHTALYWYRQSLGQGPEFLIYFQGTGAADDSGLPNDRFFAVRPEGSVSTLKIQRTERGDSAVYLCASSASGGHRDTQYFGPGTRLTVL.

The CDR3 DNA reads TGCGCCAGCGCCTCTCCGGGACTAGCGGGGGGCCAGAAGGAGCAGTTCTTC. It yields the protein CASASPGLAGGQKEQFF. This rearrangement joins TRBV5-1 to TRBJ2-1, with 15 bases aligning to TRBD2. J lost 10 bases, V lost 7 bases, and 15 bases had no gene match. Per the germline V gene, CDR1 is SGHRS and CDR2 is YFSETQ. The CDR3 totals 17 residues.

The chain employs TRBV28 and TRBJ2-2, with TRBD2 identical over 8 bases. The V gene end was trimmed by 5 bases and the J gene end by 0 bases; junction bases not matched to a gene: 2. Germline values: CDR1 MDHEN, CDR2 SYDVKM. The CDR3 is made up of 15 amino acids. CDR3 loop: CASSVAGPNTGELFF. DNA of the CDR3: TGTGCCAGCAGTGTAGCGGGACCGAACACCGGGGAGCTGTTTTTT. Full variable domain (missing parts from reference TRBV28 and TRBJ2-2): DVKVTQSSRYLVKRTGEKVFLECVQDMDHENMFWYRQDPGLGLRLIYFSYDVKMKEKGDIPEGYSVSREKKERFSLILESASTNQTSMYLCASSVAGPNTGELFFGEGSRLTVL.

This clone was observed a few times. Other DNA sequences in the sample encode the same CDR3. V and J are TRBV2 and TRBJ2-7; 8 positions agree with TRBD1. The CDR3 length is 14 residues. Germline assignment: CDR1 SNHLY and CDR2 FYNNEI. V lost 6 bases to trimming and J lost 2 bases; unmatched junction nucleotides: 6. The CDR3 is CASSRQGPPYEQYF. The DNA for the CDR3 is TGTGCCAGCAGCCGACAGGGGCCCCCCTACGAGCAGTACTTC.

The genes are TRBV6-5 and TRBJ1-5; D perhaps matches TRBD1 (5 bases). V dropped 6 bases and J dropped 7 bases, with 13 bases sitting between them. CDR1 and CDR2 from the germline V gene are MNHEY and SVGAGI. CDR3 length: 13 residues. DNA for the CDR3: TGTGCCAGCAGCGGGGGAGTTAGCCAGCCCCAGCATTTT. Protein product: CASSGGVSQPQHF.

The chain links TRBV6-5 to TRBJ2-5; maybe TRBD1 (6 bases). The CDR3 extends over 12 amino acids. Germline V CDR1 and CDR2: MNHEY, SVGAGI. The germline V and J ends were trimmed by 4 bases and 10 bases, with 13 bases remaining between them. The CDR3 DNA is TGTGCCAGCAGTTCCACACAGGGAGACCAGTACTTC. This encodes CASSSTQGDQYF.

This sequence joins TRBV19 and TRBJ2-4; a weak D match, TRBD1 (6 bases). With 2 bases removed from V and 6 bases from J, the gap between germline ends came to 17 bases. CDR3 length: 16 amino acids. Germline V gene data show CDR1 as LNHDA and CDR2 as SQIVND (reference sequence). Here the CDR3 reads CASSILQGGILNIQYF. In DNA, the CDR3 is TGTGCCAGTAGTATATTACAGGGTGGGATTTTAAACATTCAGTACTTC.

This clone was detected a few times. The rearrangement uses TRBV28 and TRBJ2-7, with 7 nucleotides matching TRBD2. Germline trimming cut 3 bases from V and 9 bases from J; bases unmatched to any gene: 2. The CDR3 is made up of 11 amino acids. Looked up from germline, CDR1 is MDHEN and CDR2 is SYDVKM. CDR3 protein: CASSLGGRQYF. The CDR3 nucleotides read TGTGCCAGCAGTTTGGGGGGGAGGCAGTACTTC.

This chain joins TRBV2 and TRBJ2-1; 12 nucleotides match TRBD2. Trimming cost V 7 bases and J 5 bases; bases outside gene matches: 3. The CDR3 runs 14 residues. The germline CDR1 and CDR2 sequences are SNHLY and FYNNEI. Written as DNA, the CDR3 is TGTGCCAGCACTCGGACTAGCGGGGACAATGAGCAGTTCTTC. It specifies CASTRTSGDNEQFF.

The rearrangement uses TRBV6-6 and TRBJ2-1; perhaps TRBD1 as D (6 bases). Trimming removed 6 bases at V and 13 bases at J, with 16 bases between. Germline CDR1 is MNHNY and CDR2 is SVGAGI (reference sequence). CDR3 length: 12 amino acids. The CDR3 here is CASSSLWGPQFF. The CDR3 region has the DNA TGTGCCAGCAGCTCGCTATGGGGGCCCCAGTTCTTC.

The chain is built from TRBV6-5 and TRBJ1-1; 8 nucleotides line up with TRBD1. CDR3 size: 13 residues. V lost 2 bases and J lost 6; bases outside the gene matches: 2. Germline V gene sequence: CDR1 MNHEY, CDR2 SVGAGI. CDR3 residues: CASSYTGGAEAFF. CDR3 coding DNA: TGTGCCAGCAGTTACACAGGGGGGGCTGAAGCTTTCTTT.

V is TRBV5-6 and J is TRBJ2-6; weak D call: TRBD1 (6 bases). V lost 3 bases and J 2 bases, leaving 9 bases between the germline ends. Germline assignment: CDR1 SGHDT and CDR2 YYEEEE. This CDR3 comprises 15 residues. The CDR3 nucleotides are TGTGCCAGCAGCTGGGACACCGCTGGGGCCAACGTCCTGACTTTC. Amino acid sequence: CASSWDTAGANVLTF.

V gene TRBV3-1 (or the pseudogene TRBV3-2) combines with J gene TRBJ2-7; weak D call: TRBD2 (5 bases). Germline V gene sequence: CDR1 LGHDT, CDR2 YNNKEL (reference sequence). The CDR3 has 14 amino acids. Trimming removed 4 bases from V and 2 bases from J, with 12 bases in between. CDR3 bases: TGTGCCAGCAGCCGTCGGACTTGGGCCTACGAGCAGTACTTC. Amino acids: CASSRRTWAYEQYF.

The chain employs TRBV18 and TRBJ2-7, with 11 bases fitting TRBD2. With 4 bases clipped from V and 2 bases from J, the junction kept 7 bases outside the gene matches. The CDR3 spans 16 residues. Germline V CDR1 and CDR2: KGHSH, LQKENI. The CDR3 DNA reads TGTGCCAGCTCACTATCTCTAGCGGGGGGCCCCTACGAGCAGTACTTC. This encodes CASSLSLAGGPYEQYF. Based on the CDR3 plus reference TRBV18 and TRBJ2-7, the full variable domain is NAGVMQNPRHLVRRRGQEARLRCSPMKGHSHVYWYRQLPEEGLKFMVYLQKENIIDESGMPKERFSAEFPKEGPSILRIQQVVRGDSAAYFCASSLSLAGGPYEQYFGPGTRLTVT.

This clone came up once. J is TRBJ1-5 and V is TRBV19; D is perhaps TRBD1 (6 bases). Germline-derived CDR1 and CDR2 are LNHDA and SQIVND (reference sequence). V gave up 6 bases and J gave up 5 bases, with 14 bases separating them. This CDR3 is built from 14 residues. The CDR3 here is CASSPGQNYQPQHF. The CDR3 DNA reads TGTGCCAGTAGCCCCGGACAGAATTATCAGCCCCAGCATTTT. Together with reference TRBV19 and TRBJ1-5, the CDR3 gives the full variable domain: DGGITQSPKYLFRKEGQNVTLSCEQNLNHDAMYWYRQDPGQGLRLIYYSQIVNDFQKGDIAEGYSVSREKKESFPLTVTSAQKNPTAFYLCASSPGQNYQPQHFGDGTRLSIL.